The 18 T cell receptor beta chains below come from one sample, sequenced in a study of shared clonotypes between healthy human individuals. Sequencing was performed with immunoSEQ multiplex PCR; in TCRdb, only in-frame clones are kept and a portion is missing. Among about 1 million clones, 75% were seen once, and the ten largest hold about 1.5%. The sequenced material came from memory CD4+ T cells sorted from blood. Subset defined: CD45RA-negative fraction. The receptors were sampled from a man aged 18 to 29 in good health.

The genes are TRBV5-1 and TRBJ2-3; D ambiguous. Germline CDR1 is SGHRS and CDR2 is YFSETQ. Trimming shortened V by 6 bases and J by 0 bases, and 11 bases separated the two germline ends. This CDR3 has 14 amino acids. The CDR3 reads CASNILDSTDTQYF. The CDR3 bases are TGCGCCAGCAATATTCTTGACAGCACAGATACGCAGTATTTT. The variable domain in full, completed from reference TRBV5-1 and TRBJ2-3, reads KAGVTQTPRYLIKTRGQQVTLSCSPISGHRSVSWYQQTPGQGLQFLFEYFSETQRNKGNFPGRFSGRQFSNSRSEMNVSTLELGDSALYLCASNILDSTDTQYFGPGTRLTVL.

V gene TRBV9 combines with J gene TRBJ2-1, with 8 bases aligning to TRBD2. CDR1 is SGDLS and CDR2 is YYNGEE in the germline V gene. V gave up 0 bases and J gave up 5 bases; unmatched junction bases: 7. CDR3 size: 16 residues. CDR3: CASSVEGLAGNNEQFF. CDR3 coding DNA: TGTGCCAGCAGCGTAGAAGGACTAGCCGGAAACAATGAGCAGTTCTTC.

The V gene is TRBV14, the J gene TRBJ2-1; possibly TRBD2 for D (6 bases). The V end lost 1 base, the J end lost 2 bases, and 12 bases lay between the germline ends. CDR3 length equals 16 residues. Per the germline V gene, CDR1 is SGHDN and CDR2 is FVKESK. CDR3 sequence reads: CASSQVWGLAYNEQFF. DNA for the CDR3: TGTGCCAGCAGCCAAGTTTGGGGACTGGCCTACAATGAGCAGTTCTTC. The full variable domain, with the rest looked up from reference TRBV14 and TRBJ2-1, is EAGVTQFPSHSVIEKGQTVTLRCDPISGHDNLYWYRRVMGKEIKFLLHFVKESKQDESGMPNNRFLAERTGGTYSTLKVQPAELEDSGVYFCASSQVWGLAYNEQFFGPGTRLTVL.

This clone was counted between two and nine times. This chain joins TRBV18 and TRBJ2-5; D uncertain. The germline V gene encodes CDR1 KGHSH and CDR2 LQKENI. CDR3 length equals 15 residues. The V gene lost 3 bases and the J gene lost 2 bases, with 13 bases spanning the gap. CDR3 DNA: TGTGCCAGCTCACCGGTCCAGCTTAGGCAAGAGACCCAGTACTTC. Protein sequence: CASSPVQLRQETQYF.

The rearrangement links TRBV2 to TRBJ1-4; a possible D gene is TRBD1 (6 bases). The CDR3 is 15 residues long. CDR1 and CDR2 (germline): SNHLY, FYNNEI. Trimming stripped 6 bases from V and 5 bases from J, with 16 bases between. The CDR3 loop reads CASRLTGQGNEKLFF. The CDR3 region has the DNA TGTGCCAGCAGGCTCACGGGGCAGGGGAATGAAAAACTGTTTTTT.

The chain joins TRBV2 to TRBJ2-7, with unresolved D. V lost 8 bases and J lost 7, with 18 bases in between. Germline CDR1 reads SNHLY; CDR2 reads FYNNEI. The CDR3 has 13 residues. The CDR3: CASVRALVGEQYF. In nucleotides, the CDR3 is TGTGCCAGCGTCCGGGCCCTCGTAGGGGAGCAGTACTTC. The whole variable domain, filled in from reference TRBV2 and TRBJ2-7, reads EPEVTQTPSHQVTQMGQEVILRCVPISNHLYFYWYRQILGQKVEFLVSFYNNEISEKSEIFDDQFSVERPDGSNFTLKIRSTKLEDSAMYFCASVRALVGEQYFGPGTRLTVT.

The chain couples TRBV2 to TRBJ1-5, with D tentatively TRBD1 (6 bases). V lost 6 bases to trimming and J lost 5 bases, with 14 bases between them. The CDR3 has 14 amino acids. Germline V lookup: CDR1 SNHLY, CDR2 FYNNEI. This CDR3 reads CASRPAGAYQPQHF. The CDR3 coding sequence is TGTGCCAGCAGGCCCGCAGGGGCCTATCAGCCCCAGCATTTT.

The chain combines TRBV6-1 with TRBJ1-3; the D gene is possibly TRBD1 (5 bases). Deletions cut 5 bases from V and 1 base from J, with 6 bases between. The CDR3 totals 13 residues. Per the germline V gene, CDR1 is MNHNS and CDR2 is SASEGT. The CDR3 region is CASSRGSGNTIYF. Written as DNA, the CDR3 is TGTGCCAGCAGTCGGGGGTCTGGAAACACCATATATTTT.

V is TRBV9 and J is TRBJ2-3; the match to TRBD1 covers 8 bases. Germline assignment: CDR1 SGDLS and CDR2 YYNGEE. The junction had 15 bases not matched to a gene; V was cut back by 3 bases and J by 0 bases. The length of the CDR3 is 19 residues. The CDR3 DNA reads as TGTGCCAGCAGCGCACTGAGATCGGGACAGGCCTCTAGCACAGATACGCAGTATTTT. It specifies CASSALRSGQASSTDTQYF.

This clone was seen many times. Within the sample, other DNA sequences also encode this same CDR3. The chain joins TRBV2 to TRBJ1-1, with D tentatively TRBD1 (6 bases). V lost 4 bases and J 1 base, leaving 10 bases between the germline ends. This CDR3 comprises 14 residues. Germline values: CDR1 SNHLY, CDR2 FYNNEI. The CDR3 DNA reads as TGTGCCAGCAGTGCACAGGGCCAGAACACTGAAGCTTTCTTT. This encodes CASSAQGQNTEAFF.

With respect to this clone: Within the sample, other DNA sequences also encode this same CDR3. The chain uses TRBV30 and TRBJ2-1; no clear D gene. The V and J ends lost 2 bases and 0 bases respectively, with 5 bases between them. The CDR3 is made up of 13 amino acids. CDR1 GTSNPN and CDR2 SVGIG come from the germline V gene (reference sequence). The CDR3 nucleotides read TGTGCCTGGAGTCGGAGCTCCTACAATGAGCAGTTCTTC. Its protein is CAWSRSSYNEQFF. Based on the CDR3 plus reference TRBV30 and TRBJ2-1, the full variable domain is SQTIHQWPATLVQPVGSPLSLECTVEGTSNPNLYWYRQAAGRGLQLLFYSVGIGQISSEVPQNLSASRPQDRQFILSSKKLLLSDSGFYLCAWSRSSYNEQFFGPGTRLTVL.

V is TRBV5-6 and J is TRBJ2-1; weak D call: TRBD2 (5 bases). The V and J ends lost 2 bases and 0 bases respectively, with 12 bases between them. Germline loops: CDR1 SGHDT, CDR2 YYEEEE. The CDR3 spans 16 residues. Here the CDR3 DNA reads TGTGCCAGCAGCTTCGGGAAGAGTAGCTCCTACAATGAGCAGTTCTTC. Translating gives CASSFGKSSSYNEQFF.

The chain uses TRBV2 and TRBJ2-1, with no clear D. CDR1 is SNHLY and CDR2 is FYNNEI in the germline V gene. V lost 9 bases to trimming and J lost 12 bases, with 18 bases between them. The CDR3 is 12 residues long. The CDR3 reads CARGSLGSGQFF. The CDR3 region has the DNA TGTGCCAGGGGAAGTCTAGGGTCGGGGCAGTTCTTC.

In this sample, this clone turned up once. V and J are TRBV15 and TRBJ1-5; TRBD1 might be the D (6 bases). Germline loops: CDR1 LNHNV, CDR2 YYDKDF (reference sequence). The CDR3 covers 18 residues. V lost 1 base and J 0 bases, leaving 16 bases between the germline ends. The CDR3 sequence is CATSRGGGTYASNQPQHF. CDR3 DNA sequence: TGTGCCACCAGCAGAGGAGGAGGGACATACGCTAGCAATCAGCCCCAGCATTTT.

The chain links TRBV5-1 to TRBJ2-7, with D possibly TRBD1 on 6 matching bases. V was pared by 3 bases and J by 2 bases, with 15 bases between. The germline gives CDR1 SGHRS, CDR2 YFSETQ. The CDR3 loop spans 15 amino acids. The CDR3 loop reads CASSSRDTKPYEQYF. CDR3 coding DNA: TGCGCCAGCAGCTCCCGGGACACTAAGCCCTACGAGCAGTACTTC.

The rearrangement uses TRBV14 and TRBJ2-3, with 12 bases aligning to TRBD2. The CDR3 runs to 21 residues. J was trimmed by 0 bases and V by 5 bases; bases with no gene match: 18. The V gene's germline CDR1 is SGHDN and CDR2 FVKESK. The CDR3: CASSKKWTSGAIRSSTDTQYF. The CDR3 DNA reads TGTGCCAGCAGCAAGAAGTGGACTAGCGGGGCAATCCGTTCTAGCACAGATACGCAGTATTTT.

This chain connects TRBV27 to TRBJ2-5; 8 bases agree with TRBD2. J gave up 4 bases and V 6 bases, and 16 bases lay outside the gene matches. CDR1 is MNHEY and CDR2 is SMNVEV in the germline V gene (reference sequence). This CDR3 has 17 amino acids. CDR3 sequence (DNA): TGTGCCAGCAGCCCGAAGCGTCTCACGGGGGGGGGAGAGACCCAGTACTTC. It codes for CASSPKRLTGGGETQYF.

There are a few counts of this clone. The chain has TRBV30 and TRBJ1-6, with a possible D match to TRBD1 (5 bases). V was shortened by 3 bases and J by 9 bases, with 12 bases between the two germline ends. The CDR3 has 13 amino acids. Per germline, CDR1 GTSNPN and CDR2 SVGIG (reference sequence). The chain's CDR3 is CAWSGSGGSPLHF. CDR3 DNA sequence: TGTGCCTGGAGCGGCAGTGGGGGTTCACCCCTCCACTTT.